The rows below give T cell receptor beta chains drawn from one sample of a study of CD8+CD57+ T cells in acquired aplastic anemia. One entry per CDR3 protein results from TCRdb running MiXCR on the reads. The sample lists about 210,000 distinct CDR3 sequences, 34% seen once, with approximately 1.2% in the top ten. Sequencing used sorted CD4+, CD8+, or CD8+CD57+ T cells (not recorded which) from PBMCs. Source of these receptors: a human donor in good health, serving as a control. CDR3s include the opening cysteine and the closing phenylalanine or tryptophan. Each record gives: V gene, J gene, CDR3 protein.

V: TRBV6-1; J: TRBJ1-1; CDR3: CASIDRGGDTEAFF
V: TRBV20-1; J: TRBJ2-5; CDR3: CSARGSYQETQYF
V: TRBV19; J: TRBJ1-2; CDR3: CASIDRGRNYGYTF
V: TRBV12-3/TRBV12-4; J: TRBJ1-5; CDR3: CASSLSCQGGQPQHF
V: TRBV20-1; J: TRBJ1-1; CDR3: CSATTSGTEAFF
V: TRBV2; J: TRBJ2-1; CDR3: CASSSGVDEQFF
V: TRBV20-1; J: TRBJ2-5; CDR3: CSASADRWQETQYF
V: TRBV29-1; J: TRBJ1-1; CDR3: CSVDGTGGTEAFF
V: TRBV10-3; J: TRBJ1-5; CDR3: CAISVTGLMGSNQPQHF
V: TRBV15; J: TRBJ2-1; CDR3: CATSRGSDSSYNEQFF
V: TRBV19; J: TRBJ2-3; CDR3: CASSATGSTDTQYF
V: TRBV9; J: TRBJ1-2; CDR3: CASSVATGLNYGYTF
V: TRBV5-1; J: TRBJ1-1; CDR3: CASRVVQGARTEAFF
V: TRBV19; J: TRBJ2-7; CDR3: CASSHPDRSYEQYF
V: TRBV19; J: TRBJ1-2; CDR3: CASSAGGSLIYGYTF
V: TRBV30; J: TRBJ1-2; CDR3: CAWTANYGYTF
V: TRBV20-1; J: TRBJ2-3; CDR3: CSASRWVGDTQYF
V: TRBV15; J: TRBJ1-2; CDR3: CATSAEGLPREGYTF
V: TRBV7-9; J: TRBJ1-6; CDR3: CASSYNQQNNSPLHF
V: TRBV2; J: TRBJ2-1; CDR3: CASREGQLYNEQFF
V: TRBV4-1; J: TRBJ1-1; CDR3: CASSQTGLAEAFF
V: TRBV4-1; J: TRBJ2-7; CDR3: CASSPGLLVDQYF
V: TRBV3-1; J: TRBJ1-3; CDR3: CASSHPQSGNTIYF
V: TRBV11-2; J: TRBJ2-3; CDR3: CASSPMGQCTDTQYF
V: TRBV20-1; J: TRBJ1-2; CDR3: CSANSGNLGYTF
V: TRBV2; J: TRBJ2-1; CDR3: CASRPLGATGHEQFF
V: TRBV7-8; J: TRBJ2-7; CDR3: CASSSARDSSYEQYF
V: TRBV18; J: TRBJ2-3; CDR3: CASSPDLASTDTQYF
V: TRBV7-2; J: TRBJ2-3; CDR3: CASSLAFTRNTDTQYF
V: TRBV20-1; J: TRBJ1-4; CDR3: CSASRTGQLFF
V: TRBV6-1; J: TRBJ1-2; CDR3: CASRVPGQGFAGYTF
V: TRBV6-2/TRBV6-3; J: TRBJ2-3; CDR3: CASSSLAPDTQYF
V: TRBV2; J: TRBJ1-1; CDR3: CASRRQGLGTEAFF
V: TRBV24-1; J: TRBJ2-3; CDR3: CATSRYGSGSADTQYF
V: TRBV5-1; J: TRBJ2-7; CDR3: CASSSWTGGRWEQYF
V: TRBV2; J: TRBJ1-1; CDR3: CASSLRDAEAFF
V: TRBV12-3/TRBV12-4; J: TRBJ2-7; CDR3: CASSWDRGSYEQYF
V: TRBV5-5; J: TRBJ1-3; CDR3: CASSLRGTGSTIYF
V: TRBV7-9; J: TRBJ2-1; CDR3: CASSWGREQFF